The source of this T cell receptor beta chain is a study of regulatory T cells in long-lasting Graves disease. Regarding the study as a whole: Reduced TCR diversity was observed in persistent Graves' patients versus newly diagnosed patients.

CDR3 regions were amplified by Arm-PCR using iRepertoire HTBI primers to build TCR beta libraries. MiXCR was run by TCRdb on the multiplex PCR reads, yielding one entry per CDR3 protein. Among fewer than 650,000 distinct CDR3 sequences listed, about 16% were seen once. Described time point: newly diagnosed GD, antithyroid drugs for less than 3 months. The authors made the TCR library using RNA they extracted from PBMCs. The V gene lost 5 bases and the J gene lost 3 bases, with 17 bases spanning the gap. The CDR3 contains 16 residues. This clonotype was recorded at least ten times. Its antigen is still unknown. The same data also contributed to another study, on T cells in Graves' hyperthyroidism and ophthalmopathy. That publication notes: The study used the HTBI primer set for a first-round RT-PCR of the TCR CDR3.

V usage is TRBV12-3 or TRBV12-4 and J usage is TRBJ1-5; weak D call: TRBD1 (5 bases). The sequencing used peripheral blood mononuclear cells (PBMCs), collected at new diagnosis, from a patient treated with antithyroid drugs. This sequence was found in a man aged 18 to 29 with Graves disease. CDR3 sequence reads: CASSLLRVGPNQPQHF. The CDR3 bases are TGTGCCAGCAGTCTCTTGAGGGTGGGGCCCAATCAGCCCCAGCATTTT.